The 32 T cell receptor beta chains below come from one sample, sequenced in a study of blood T cell repertoires in COVID-19. Profiling relied on immunoSEQ multiplex PCR, and the TCRdb table lists in-frame clones only, not all of them. The table has 65,000 to 70,000 clones, 70% to 90% seen once. The sample comprised peripheral blood. The source is a man aged 50 or older with acute or convalescent COVID-19.

This sequence joins TRBV5-4 and TRBJ1-1; 9 nucleotides match TRBD1. Germline assignment: CDR1 SGHNT and CDR2 YYREEE (reference sequence). J was trimmed by 0 bases and V by 3 bases; bases with no gene match: 9. CDR3 length equals 17 residues. The CDR3: CASSSPRTGEMNTEAFF. Here the CDR3 DNA reads TGTGCCAGCAGCTCCCCAAGGACAGGGGAAATGAACACTGAAGCTTTCTTT.

The chain carries TRBV7-9 and TRBJ1-2; 8 nucleotides line up with TRBD1. The length of the CDR3 is 15 residues. V shed 0 bases and J 7 bases; nucleotides not matched to a gene: 7. Germline-derived CDR1 and CDR2 are SEHNR and FQNEAQ (reference sequence). The CDR3 nucleotides are TGTGCCAGCAGCTTAGCCGTAGACAGGGGATTTGGCTACACCTTC. Translated: CASSLAVDRGFGYTF.

This chain links TRBV6-1 with TRBJ2-1, with 13 bases aligning to TRBD2. Germline-derived CDR1 and CDR2 are MNHNS and SASEGT. With 4 bases clipped from V and 0 bases from J, the junction kept 0 bases outside the gene matches. The CDR3 runs to 16 residues. CDR3 DNA: TGTGCCAGCAGTGGGACTAGCGGGAGCTCCTACAATGAGCAGTTCTTC. Translating it yields CASSGTSGSSYNEQFF.

The rearrangement joins TRBV5-1 to TRBJ2-2; D gene uncertain. The germline V gene has CDR1 SGHRS and CDR2 YFSETQ. The CDR3 totals 15 residues. V lost 0 bases and J 1 base, leaving 7 bases between the germline ends. The CDR3 spells CASSLAPRNTGELFF. DNA of the CDR3: TGCGCCAGCAGCTTGGCACCCAGGAACACCGGGGAGCTGTTTTTT.

The V and J genes are TRBV6-5 and TRBJ1-2; 8 bases line up with TRBD1. This CDR3 is built from 15 residues. Germline loops: CDR1 MNHEY, CDR2 SVGAGI. J lost 2 bases, V lost 7 bases, and 9 bases had no gene match. The CDR3 DNA is TGTGCCAGCATGGACAGGGAAGGTTGGAACTATGGCTACACCTTC. It specifies CASMDREGWNYGYTF.

The chain combines TRBV13 with TRBJ2-7; the match to TRBD2 covers 13 bases. V gave up 2 bases and J gave up 0 bases; unmatched junction bases: 25. Germline-derived CDR1 and CDR2 are PRHDT and FYEKMQ (reference sequence). This CDR3 has 24 residues. CDR3 sequence reads: CASSLYPPGGRTGLAGVFSYEQYF. The CDR3 nucleotides are TGTGCCAGCAGCTTATATCCGCCGGGGGGGCGAACCGGACTAGCGGGGGTTTTCTCCTACGAGCAGTACTTC.

V and J are TRBV6-5 and TRBJ1-4; the D is unclear. The V and J ends lost 2 bases and 8 bases respectively, with 9 bases between them. The length of the CDR3 is 13 residues. CDR1 and CDR2 (germline): MNHEY, SVGAGI. Here the CDR3 reads CASSYREKEKLFF. The CDR3 nucleotides read TGTGCCAGCAGTTACAGGGAGAAGGAAAAACTGTTTTTT.

This clone was picked up one time. The rearrangement joins TRBV7-3 to TRBJ2-1; possibly TRBD1 for D (6 bases). The V and J ends lost 4 bases and 0 bases respectively, with 13 bases between them. Germline CDR1 and CDR2: SGHTA and FQGTGA. The CDR3 extends over 16 amino acids. CDR3 in DNA: TGTGCCAGCAGCTCTACACAGGGTAGCTCCTACAATGAGCAGTTCTTC. This codes for CASSSTQGSSYNEQFF. The entire variable domain, with the rest obtained from reference TRBV7-3 and TRBJ2-1, is as follows: GAGVSQTPSNKVTEKGKYVELRCDPISGHTALYWYRQSLGQGPEFLIYFQGTGAADDSGLPNDRFFAVRPEGSVSTLKIQRTERGDSAVYLCASSSTQGSSYNEQFFGPGTRLTVL.

V gene TRBV7-2 combines with J gene TRBJ1-5, with D unclear. The germline V gene encodes CDR1 SGHTA and CDR2 FQGNSA. With 4 bases removed from V and 4 bases from J, the gap between germline ends came to 8 bases. The CDR3 runs 13 residues. The CDR3 coding sequence is TGTGCCAGCAGCTCGCAGAAAAATCAGCCCCAGCATTTT. Translated: CASSSQKNQPQHF.

The count of this clone is one. At one of its ends the junction is not consistent with the germline gene, which may arise from a read error. The chain links TRBV7-7 to TRBJ2-5, with 10 bases lining up with TRBD1. The germline CDR1 and CDR2 sequences are SSHAT and FNYEAQ (reference sequence). This CDR3 is built from 15 residues. The CDR3 loop reads CASSSTGTGAETQYF. CDR3 nucleotide sequence: TGTGCTAGCAGCAGCACCGGGACAGGGGCAGAGACCCAGTACTTC.

A few counts support this clone. The genes are TRBV12-3 or TRBV12-4 and TRBJ1-2; D gene ambiguous. V was pared by 5 bases and J by 8 bases, with 15 bases between. The CDR3 spans 13 residues. The CDR3 bases are TGTGCCAGCAGTGCCGGAGGGTTAGGGGGCTACACCTTC. This translates into CASSAGGLGGYTF.

V gene TRBV30 combines with J gene TRBJ2-3; 10 nucleotides line up with TRBD2. The CDR3 is 17 residues long. V shed 1 base, J shed 4 bases, and the junction held 11 bases outside the gene matches. Germline-derived CDR1 and CDR2 are GTSNPN and SVGIG (reference sequence). In nucleotides, the CDR3 is TGTGCCTGGAGTGCTGGGGTTAGCGGGGGGAGGGCAGATACGCAGTATTTT. It specifies CAWSAGVSGGRADTQYF.

V usage is TRBV7-3 and J usage is TRBJ2-7; TRBD2 might be the D (6 bases). Trimming left V 5 bases short and J 6 bases short, with 11 bases between. The CDR3 totals 12 residues. Germline V gene sequence: CDR1 SGHTA, CDR2 FQGTGA. CDR3 amino acids: CASSGGVGEQYF. CDR3 nucleotides: TGTGCCAGCAGCGGCGGGGTGGGCGAGCAGTACTTC.

The V call is TRBV5-6, the J call TRBJ1-2; the match to TRBD1 covers 7 bases. The ends lost 3 bases at V and 8 bases at J; junction bases unmatched: 10. The CDR3 has 14 residues. Germline CDR1 reads SGHDT; CDR2 reads YYEEEE. In nucleotides, the CDR3 is TGTGCCAGCAGCTCCGGGACAGCCCTAGTCGGCTACACCTTC. Its protein product is CASSSGTALVGYTF.

In the case of this clone: One junction end disagrees with the germline gene, perhaps due to a read error. The chain joins TRBV5-1 to TRBJ2-2, with 7 bases that match TRBD1. The CDR3 is 15 amino acids. Germline V lookup: CDR1 SGHRS, CDR2 YFSETQ. CDR3 DNA sequence: TGCGCCAGCAGCCGGGACAGTTCGAACGCCGGGGAGCTGTTTTTT. The encoded protein is CASSRDSSNAGELFF. The variable domain in full, with the rest retrieved from reference TRBV5-1 and TRBJ2-2, is KAGVTQTPRYLIKTRGQQVTLSCSPISGHRSVSWYQQTPGQGLQFLFEYFSETQRNKGNFPGRFSGRQFSNSRSEMNVSTLELGDSALYLCASSRDSSNAGELFFGEGSRLTVL.

The chain combines TRBV3-1 (or the pseudogene TRBV3-2) with TRBJ1-2; 7 positions match TRBD1. The germline gives CDR1 LGHDT, CDR2 YNNKEL (reference sequence). This CDR3 contains 17 residues. V was clipped by 2 bases and J by 0 bases; unmatched bases: 9. In DNA form, the CDR3 reads TGTGCCAGCAGCCAAAGACAGGGTAGGGATCCTAACTATGGCTACACCTTC. This gives the protein CASSQRQGRDPNYGYTF.

This chain connects TRBV6-5 to TRBJ2-1, with D maybe TRBD2 (5 bases). The germline V gene encodes CDR1 MNHEY and CDR2 SVGAGI. V lost 6 bases, J lost 4 bases, and 10 bases lay in between. This CDR3 has 13 amino acids. CDR3 region: CASRADLYNEQFF. The CDR3 nucleotides are TGTGCCAGCAGAGCGGACCTGTACAATGAGCAGTTCTTC.

V gene TRBV11-2 combines with J gene TRBJ1-1, with a tentative D call TRBD1 (6 bases). CDR1 SGHAT and CDR2 FQNNGV come from the germline V gene. CDR3 length equals 15 residues. Trimming removed 3 bases at V and 1 base at J, with 12 bases between. CDR3 in DNA: TGTGCCAGCAGCTTGCCGGACAGACCGAACACTGAAGCTTTCTTT. Residues: CASSLPDRPNTEAFF. The full variable domain, rest sourced from reference TRBV11-2 and TRBJ1-1, is EAGVAQSPRYKIIEKRQSVAFWCNPISGHATLYWYQQILGQGPKLLIQFQNNGVVDDSQLPKDRFSAERLKGVDSTLKIQPAKLEDSAVYLCASSLPDRPNTEAFFGQGTRLTVV.

The chain recombines TRBV28 with TRBJ2-5; TRBD2 aligns across 10 bases. The V gene end was trimmed by 5 bases and the J gene end by 4 bases; junction bases not matched to a gene: 13. Germline values: CDR1 MDHEN, CDR2 SYDVKM. The CDR3 consists of 17 residues. Here the CDR3 DNA reads TGTGCCAGCAGTCTAGGCCGCTCCGGGACTAGCGCAGAGACCCAGTACTTC. This encodes CASSLGRSGTSAETQYF.

This clone was seen a few times. Other DNA sequences in this specimen translate into the identical CDR3. The chain joins TRBV20-1 to TRBJ2-7; 7 bases are a match to TRBD2. Germline V lookup: CDR1 DFQATT, CDR2 SNEGSKA (reference sequence). The CDR3 extends over 11 amino acids. V shed 6 bases and J 5 bases; nucleotides not matched to a gene: 4. The DNA of the CDR3 is TGCAGTGCGTCTAGCGGCCACGAGCAGTACTTC. This codes for CSASSGHEQYF.

This chain joins TRBV10-3 and TRBJ1-1; TRBD1 might be the D (6 bases). The V gene lost 4 bases and the J gene lost 0 bases, with 12 bases spanning the gap. This CDR3 region has 15 residues. The germline CDR1 and CDR2 sequences are ENHRY and SYGVKD. The CDR3 DNA sequence: TGTGCCATCAGTGTCGGGGGGCGGCTGAACACTGAAGCTTTCTTT. Protein product: CAISVGGRLNTEAFF.

J is TRBJ2-7 and V is TRBV6-5; weak D call: TRBD1 (6 bases). Germline V gene lookup returns CDR1 MNHEY and CDR2 SVGAGI. Trimming left V 6 bases short and J 2 bases short, with 11 bases between. The CDR3 extends over 13 amino acids. CDR3 residues: CASSRTETYEQYF. In DNA, the CDR3 is TGTGCCAGCAGCCGGACAGAGACCTACGAGCAGTACTTC.

The chain has TRBV11-1 and TRBJ1-1, with D perhaps matching TRBD1 (5 bases). The CDR3 runs 14 residues. With 5 bases removed from V and 5 bases from J, the gap between germline ends came to 15 bases. CDR1 is SGHAT, CDR2 FQDESV, per germline (reference sequence). The chain's CDR3 is CASSPTVLWTEAFF. For the CDR3, the DNA is TGTGCCAGCAGCCCGACAGTGTTGTGGACTGAAGCTTTCTTT. Filled out from reference TRBV11-1 and TRBJ1-1, the complete variable domain reads EAEVAQSPRYKITEKSQAVAFWCDPISGHATLYWYRQILGQGPELLVQFQDESVVDDSQLPKDRFSAERLKGVDSTLKIQPAELGDSAMYLCASSPTVLWTEAFFGQGTRLTVV.

The chain links TRBV19 to TRBJ1-1; TRBD1 might be the D (5 bases). The CDR3 contains 15 residues. The V gene lost 5 bases and the J gene lost 4 bases, with 17 bases spanning the gap. Per germline, CDR1 LNHDA and CDR2 SQIVND (reference sequence). CDR3 sequence reads: CASSPLPRVSTEAFF. CDR3 DNA: TGTGCCAGTAGTCCGCTCCCCAGGGTTTCCACTGAAGCTTTCTTT.

The rearrangement joins TRBV29-1 to TRBJ2-4; 8 nucleotides match TRBD1. Trimming at V came to 2 bases and at J to 2 bases, leaving 17 bases not matched to a gene. Germline assignment: CDR1 SQVTM and CDR2 ANQGSEA. This CDR3 is built from 19 residues. The CDR3 loop is CSVEWTWPGQGRPKNIQYF. CDR3 sequence (DNA): TGCAGCGTTGAATGGACATGGCCAGGACAGGGCCGCCCCAAAAACATTCAGTACTTC.

The gene calls are TRBV10-1 and TRBJ2-2; the D is unclear. Trimming removed 3 bases at V and 4 bases at J, with 9 bases between. This CDR3 spans 14 amino acids. CDR1 WNHNN and CDR2 SYGVQD come from the germline V gene (reference sequence). The CDR3, as DNA: TGCGCCAGCAGTGAACTACTGGGCACCGGGGAGCTGTTTTTT. It codes for CASSELLGTGELFF.

The chain uses TRBV21-1 and TRBJ2-1; the D call TRBD2 from the table was never checked on the DNA. TRBV21-1 is flagged as a pseudogene. The CDR3 totals 16 residues. The DNA of the CDR3 is TGTGCCAGCAGCAAAGTGAGTAGCGGGGCCCCCAATGAGCAGTTCTTC. This translates into CASSKVSSGAPNEQFF.

The chain carries TRBV6-1 and TRBJ2-3; 12 bases are shared with TRBD2. CDR1 and CDR2 from the germline V gene are MNHNS and SASEGT. The CDR3 consists of 17 residues. V trimming: 4 bases; J trimming: 3 bases; junction bases outside the gene matches: 8. The CDR3 DNA follows: TGTGCCAGCAGTGTCTCCTGGACTAGCGGGGCTACAGATACGCAGTATTTT. Amino acid sequence: CASSVSWTSGATDTQYF.

The chain has TRBV28 and TRBJ1-4; no firm D call. Deletions cut 3 bases from V and 3 bases from J, with 11 bases between. Germline V gene sequence: CDR1 MDHEN, CDR2 SYDVKM. The CDR3 runs 15 residues. The CDR3 spells CASSLKRVSNEKLFF. CDR3 coding DNA: TGTGCCAGCAGTTTGAAGAGGGTCTCTAATGAAAAACTGTTTTTT.

For the CDR3, the DNA is TGTGCCAGCAGCTTAGATTCAGTGACACCCCTCCACTTT. Residues: CASSLDSVTPLHF. V is TRBV7-3 and J is TRBJ1-6; D remains unclear. Trimming stripped 2 bases from V and 11 bases from J, with 10 bases between. The length of the CDR3 is 13 residues. In germline, CDR1 is SGHTA, CDR2 FQGTGA.

The chain uses TRBV6-6 and TRBJ1-3; no clear D gene. The CDR3 length is 16 residues. The ends were cut back, 5 bases at V and 2 bases at J, with 16 bases in the middle. Germline lookup yields CDR1 MNHNY and CDR2 SVGAGI (reference sequence). The CDR3 is CASSPTNSGTGNTIYF. The CDR3 coding sequence is TGTGCCAGCAGTCCAACTAACAGCGGCACTGGAAACACCATATATTTT.

V gene TRBV19 combines with J gene TRBJ1-4, with 8 nucleotides matching TRBD1. This CDR3 is built from 15 residues. J gave up 2 bases and V 5 bases, and 4 bases lay outside the gene matches. CDR1 and CDR2 (germline): LNHDA, SQIVND (reference sequence). CDR3 amino acids: CASSRQGATNEKLFF. CDR3 coding DNA: TGTGCCAGTAGTCGGCAGGGGGCCACTAATGAAAAACTGTTTTTT.